These 16 T cell receptor beta chains share one sample of origin, sequenced in a study of post-analysis software for immune sequencing data. Notes on the study in general: Roughly five TRBV segments occurring more often in patients than controls included TRBV5-6, TRBV5-1 and TRBV20-1.

Their antigens remain unidentified. The TCR beta cDNA libraries contained unique molecular identifiers. TCRdb independently ran MiXCR on the PCR reads; one entry per CDR3 protein. This sample has roughly 800,000 distinct CDR3 sequences, with roughly 58% found just once. Material for sequencing was blood. Receptors originate from a girl aged 5 to 17 with multiple sclerosis.

The chain employs TRBV20-1 and TRBJ2-5; 8 positions agree with TRBD2. The J call may not be correct, given that the DNA end is closer to TRBJ2-7. Germline V gene lookup returns CDR1 DFQATT and CDR2 SNEGSKA (reference sequence). This CDR3 region has 14 residues. The CDR3: CSARGTRPSPEQYF. The DNA of the CDR3 is TGCAGTGCTAGGGGGACTAGACCCTCTCCCGAGCAGTACTTC.

The chain uses TRBV25-1 and TRBJ1-2; TRBD1 is a possible D gene (5 bases). The germline gives CDR1 MGHDK, CDR2 SYGVNS. The V end was cut by 7 bases, the J end by 2 bases, with 11 bases between. The CDR3 has 13 residues. The CDR3 sequence is CASTGIGNYGYTF. CDR3 in DNA: TGTGCCAGCACAGGGATTGGGAACTATGGCTACACCTTC.

This clonotype came up a few times. The chain has TRBV6-6 and TRBJ2-3; D unresolved. Looked up from germline, CDR1 is MNHNY and CDR2 is SVGAGI (reference sequence). Trimming removed 0 bases at V and 2 bases at J, with 6 bases between. The CDR3 runs to 14 residues. The CDR3 DNA is TGTGCCAGCAGTTACTCCCAGGTCACAGATACGCAGTATTTT. Protein: CASSYSQVTDTQYF.

This chain joins TRBV3-1 and TRBJ2-7, with D possibly TRBD2 on 6 matching bases. The V gene's germline CDR1 is LGHDT and CDR2 YNNKEL (reference sequence). This CDR3 contains 14 residues. Trimming cost V 7 bases and J 0 bases, with 13 bases left between them. The CDR3 loop is CASTPRGISYEQYF. CDR3 nucleotides: TGTGCCAGCACCCCTCGGGGGATCTCCTACGAGCAGTACTTC.

With respect to this clonotype: The junction departs from germline at one end; a sequencing error may be responsible. The genes are TRBV7-9 and TRBJ2-3; D not resolved. CDR3 length: 14 residues. Germline CDR1 is SEHNR and CDR2 is FQNEAQ (reference sequence). The CDR3 nucleotides read TGTGTCAGCAGCTTAACCGAGGGCACAGATACGCAGTATTTT. It specifies CVSSLTEGTDTQYF.

A single count supports this clonotype. The junction and the germline gene differ at one end; a read error may be behind it. The chain joins TRBV12-5 to TRBJ2-3; D gene unclear. The CDR3 spans 13 residues. Germline V gene sequence: CDR1 LGHNT, CDR2 FRNRAP. This chain's CDR3 is CASGPRGTATQYF. The CDR3 DNA reads as TGTGCTAGTGGTCCGCGAGGAACAGCTACGCAGTATTTT.

The chain uses TRBV5-1 and TRBJ2-4; D gene unclear. CDR1 and CDR2 (germline): SGHRS, YFSETQ. V was cut by 2 bases and J by 0 bases, with 12 bases left in between. The CDR3 has 16 amino acids. The CDR3 loop is CASSLGPEIAKNIQYF. CDR3 coding DNA: TGCGCCAGCAGCTTAGGTCCGGAAATAGCCAAAAACATTCAGTACTTC.

The chain links TRBV20-1 to TRBJ2-4, with TRBD1 identical over 10 bases. The J call may not be correct, given that the DNA end is closer to TRBJ2-7. CDR1 is DFQATT, CDR2 SNEGSKA, per germline (reference sequence). CDR3 length equals 14 residues. Here the CDR3 DNA reads TGCAGTGCTAGGGGGGACAGGGGATCCTACGAGCAGTACTTC. It codes for CSARGDRGSYEQYF.

The rearrangement links TRBV5-1 to TRBJ2-5, with 7 nucleotides matching TRBD2. In germline, CDR1 is SGHRS, CDR2 YFSETQ. V trimming: 4 bases; J trimming: 2 bases; junction bases outside the gene matches: 8. The CDR3 covers 15 residues. CDR3: CASSIPGTTQETQYF. The CDR3 region has the DNA TGCGCCAGCAGCATACCCGGGACTACTCAAGAGACCCAGTACTTC. The whole variable domain, filled in from reference TRBV5-1 and TRBJ2-5, reads KAGVTQTPRYLIKTRGQQVTLSCSPISGHRSVSWYQQTPGQGLQFLFEYFSETQRNKGNFPGRFSGRQFSNSRSEMNVSTLELGDSALYLCASSIPGTTQETQYFGPGTRLLVL.

J is TRBJ2-1 and V is TRBV5-1, with unresolved D. Germline loops: CDR1 SGHRS, CDR2 YFSETQ. V was clipped by 1 base and J by 3 bases, with 11 bases between them. This CDR3 contains 15 residues. The CDR3: CASSLTLGYYNEQFF. The CDR3 DNA reads TGCGCCAGCAGCTTGACCCTAGGATACTACAATGAGCAGTTCTTC.

This chain joins TRBV15 and TRBJ2-1; 8 bases are shared with TRBD2. The CDR3 spans 16 residues. Germline trimming cut 5 bases from V and 0 bases from J; bases unmatched to any gene: 6. Germline assignment: CDR1 LNHNV and CDR2 YYDKDF (reference sequence). CDR3 sequence: CATSSRGGSSYNEQFF. The CDR3 nucleotides are TGTGCCACCAGCTCCCGCGGGGGGAGCTCCTACAATGAGCAGTTCTTC.

In its sample, this clonotype was seen a few times. J is TRBJ2-1 and V is TRBV5-1; TRBD2 agrees at 13 bases. Trimming removed 0 bases from V and 0 bases from J; junction bases left unmatched: 12. The CDR3 is 21 amino acids. Germline values: CDR1 SGHRS, CDR2 YFSETQ. Here the CDR3 reads CASSLVRDSGLAGTSYNEQFF. CDR3 nucleotide sequence: TGCGCCAGCAGCTTGGTCCGGGACTCGGGACTAGCGGGGACCTCCTACAATGAGCAGTTCTTC.

This chain connects TRBV5-1 to TRBJ1-2, with D unresolved. V lost 4 bases and J 0 bases, leaving 16 bases between the germline ends. Germline CDR1 is SGHRS and CDR2 is YFSETQ. The CDR3 has 16 amino acids. The CDR3 spells CASSPRPAMANYGYTF. The CDR3 nucleotides are TGCGCCAGCAGCCCTAGACCGGCTATGGCTAACTATGGCTACACCTTC. Full variable domain (rest looked up from reference TRBV5-1 and TRBJ1-2): KAGVTQTPRYLIKTRGQQVTLSCSPISGHRSVSWYQQTPGQGLQFLFEYFSETQRNKGNFPGRFSGRQFSNSRSEMNVSTLELGDSALYLCASSPRPAMANYGYTFGSGTRLTVV.

The table lists this clonotype with a few counts. The V and J genes are TRBV7-9 and TRBJ1-5; TRBD1 is a possible D gene (5 bases). V was clipped by 3 bases and J by 13 bases, with 10 bases between them. This CDR3 is built from 11 residues. Germline V gene lookup returns CDR1 SEHNR and CDR2 FQNEAQ (reference sequence). The CDR3 loop reads CASSFAGPQHF. CDR3 sequence (DNA): TGTGCCAGCAGCTTTGCGGGACCTCAGCATTTT.

V is TRBV12-5 and J is TRBJ1-2, with 8 bases aligning to TRBD1. Per the germline V gene, CDR1 is LGHNT and CDR2 is FRNRAP. CDR3 size: 14 residues. V was pared by 5 bases and J by 4 bases, with 6 bases of the junction left unmatched. In DNA form, the CDR3 reads TGTGCTAGTGGTCAAGGACAGGGTACCTATGGCTACACCTTC. This encodes CASGQGQGTYGYTF.

This rearrangement joins TRBV20-1 to TRBJ1-1, with D unclear. V was trimmed by 3 bases and J by 1 base, leaving 12 bases between them. Germline V gene lookup returns CDR1 DFQATT and CDR2 SNEGSKA (reference sequence). This CDR3 comprises 14 residues. The CDR3 loop is CSARPPEPNTEAFF. DNA for the CDR3: TGCAGTGCTAGGCCCCCAGAACCGAACACTGAAGCTTTCTTT.